Presented here are 2 T cell receptor beta chains from one specimen sequenced in a study of control samples from healthy donors and cancer patients. Measured with immunoSEQ multiplex PCR; TCRdb has only the in-frame clones, and not every one. The sample lists about 190,000 clones, 80% to 95% occurring once. Material: blood. Source of these receptors: a young man in good health.

V and J are TRBV18 and TRBJ2-2; TRBD1 aligns across 8 bases. The trim removed 5 bases at V and 0 bases at J, leaving 17 bases unmatched. This CDR3 contains 20 residues. Germline lookup yields CDR1 KGHSH and CDR2 LQKENI. The CDR3 loop reads CASSSIGQGPTISNTGELFF. For the CDR3, the DNA is TGTGCCAGCTCATCCATCGGACAGGGACCAACAATTTCGAACACCGGGGAGCTGTTTTTT.

Regarding this clone: Different DNA sequences within this sample yield the same CDR3. The CDR3 here is CATSDGRGNQPQHF. In DNA form, the CDR3 reads TGTGCCACCAGTGACGGACGGGGAAATCAGCCCCAGCATTTT. This chain joins TRBV24-1 and TRBJ1-5, with no clear D. The V end was cut by 4 bases, the J end by 4 bases, with 10 bases between. CDR3 length equals 14 residues. Germline CDR1 is KGHDR and CDR2 is SFDVKD.